This TCR beta chain was sequenced in a study of tumor and adjacent non-tumor tissue in lung cancer. Study conclusions and caveats: Higher tumor TCR diversity was associated with shorter survival. Normal lung showed higher cumulative top 100 clone frequency than tumor.

Concerning this clonotype itself: As yet, its antigen is unknown. The junction differs from germline at one of its ends, possibly a read error.

This sample's RNA came from whole unsorted tissue. The normal lung tissue was taken more than 3 cm from the tumor edge. Between August and November 2014, newly diagnosed, chemotherapy-naive lung cancer patients underwent thoracic surgery in China. CDR3 size: 12 residues. TCRbeta libraries were built with three rounds of nested PCR, modified from ARM-PCR. TCRdb re-derived calls from the multiplex PCR reads in MiXCR, one entry per CDR3 protein. Of 70,000 to 90,000 distinct CDR3 sequences listed, nearly 70% were seen once; the top ten hold 25% to 30%. V usage is TRBV12-3 or TRBV12-4 and J usage is TRBJ1-5, with TRBD1 as a possible D gene (5 bases). The sequencing sample was made of distant non-tumor lung tissue. The clonotype originates from a woman aged 50 to 60 with non-small cell lung cancer. The CDR3 bases are TGTGCCAATCAGGGACCGAATCAGCCCCAACATTTT. This sequence encodes CANQGPNQPQHF.